The 25 T cell receptor beta chains below all came from one sample that was sequenced in a study of tumor and adjacent non-tumor tissue in lung cancer (dated by TCRdb to the late 2010s). The library was obtained by multiplex PCR. Data came from an Illumina HiSeq 2500. TCRbeta libraries were constructed through three rounds of nested PCR with primers (Table S4) according to protocols modified from ARM-PCR. TCRdb reworked the public reads: Q25 trimming with fastp, MiXCR clone assembly, productive beta chains retained. One record per CDR3 amino acid sequence lists the most common genes and DNA. The sample includes 89,000 or so distinct CDR3 sequences, with around 57% observed a single time. Clones ranked in the top ten supply about 16% of the sample. RNA was extracted from bulk unsorted tissue and checked for quality with a NanoDrop ND-1000 and an Agilent 2100. Sequencing was carried out using lung tumor tissue. Every receptor here comes from a man aged 65-85 years with non-small cell lung cancer.

This clonotype was seen repeatedly, ten times or more. The J gene is TRBJ2-1, the V gene TRBV11-2; tentatively, D is TRBD1 (5 bases). V lost 2 bases, J lost 9 bases, and 20 bases lay in between. The CDR3 extends over 16 amino acids. Germline V gene sequence: CDR1 SGHAT, CDR2 FQNNGV. Written as DNA, the CDR3 is TGTGCCAGCAGCTTAAGGAGTCGGCGGAATAGGGGTGAGCAGTTCTTC. Its translation: CASSLRSRRNRGEQFF.

This clonotype was seen a few times. A read error may account for a junction end that differs from germline. The gene calls are TRBV11-2 and TRBJ2-3; tentatively, D is TRBD1 (6 bases). Per the germline V gene, CDR1 is SGHAT and CDR2 is FQNNGV. The CDR3 has 16 amino acids. This CDR3 reads CAGSLDRTTGTDTHYF. Written as DNA, the CDR3 is TGTGCCGGCAGCTTAGACAGGACGACTGGCACAGATACGCACTATTTT.

A few counts support this clonotype. CDR3 DNA sequence: TGTGCCAGCAGACCAAAGCTCTACAATGAGCAGTTCTTC. The encoded protein is CASRPKLYNEQFF. The chain links TRBV28 to TRBJ2-1; D gene ambiguous. The germline V gene encodes CDR1 MDHEN and CDR2 SYDVKM. V lost 6 bases, J lost 3 bases, and 9 bases lay in between. The CDR3 contains 13 residues.

The chain uses TRBV4-2 and TRBJ2-3; 7 bases line up with TRBD2. The CDR3 loop spans 17 amino acids. Germline CDR1 LGHNA, CDR2 YNFKEQ. The CDR3 bases are TGTGTCAGTAGCCACCGAGGCGGGGGTGCTAGCACAGATACGCAGTATTTT. Protein sequence: CVSSHRGGGASTDTQYF.

This clonotype appeared a few times. The rearrangement uses TRBV5-1 and TRBJ2-3; D unclear. V was shortened by 0 bases and J by 1 base, with 6 bases between the two germline ends. The germline gives CDR1 SGHRS, CDR2 YFSETQ. There are 14 residues in the CDR3. The DNA for the CDR3 is TGCGCCAGCAGCTTGGCAGGTCGCACAGATACGCAGTATTTT. Protein product: CASSLAGRTDTQYF.

Concerning this clonotype: The junction departs from the called germline gene at one end, perhaps through a read error. J is TRBJ1-2 and V is TRBV29-1; no reliable D call. Germline values: CDR1 SQVTM, CDR2 ANQGSEA. The CDR3 is 12 amino acids. This CDR3 reads CSVEDSRHGYIF. The CDR3 nucleotides are TGCAGCGTTGAAGATTCGCGGCACGGCTACATCTTC.

As regards this clonotype: A junction end diverges from the germline sequence, so it may reflect a read error. V and J are TRBV20-1 and TRBJ1-5; D is possibly TRBD1 (6 bases). CDR1 is DFQATT and CDR2 is SNEGSKA in the germline V gene (reference sequence). This CDR3 has 14 residues. The CDR3: CSTRELAGDQSQHF. The CDR3 DNA follows: TGCAGTACTAGAGAGTTAGCAGGGGATCAGTCCCAGCATTTT.

This clonotype was seen only once. A much larger clone differs from this one at a single base, so this may be a read error. Because the CDR3 is missing its conserved closing phenylalanine or tryptophan, this is likely a read error. V gene TRBV14 combines with J gene TRBJ1-6; no clear D. V gave up 1 base and J gave up 16 bases, with 14 bases separating them. The germline V gene has CDR1 SGHDN and CDR2 FVKESK. CDR3 length: 13 amino acids. The CDR3 protein is CASSQAGYSLLHY. The CDR3 nucleotides read TGTGCCAGCAGCCAAGCGGGGTACAGTCTGCTCCACTAT.

Details on this clonotype: Since the CDR3 does not end with the conserved phenylalanine or tryptophan, this likely comes from a read error. The chain employs TRBV4-2 and TRBJ1-5, with a weak D call TRBD1 (6 bases). The CDR3 is 18 residues long. The germline CDR1 and CDR2 sequences are LGHNA and YNFKEQ. The CDR3 DNA reads as TGTGCCAGCAGCCATGGGAGGATGCAGGGGATGAGCAATCAGCCACAGCATATT. It yields the protein CASSHGRMQGMSNQPQHI.

The rearrangement joins TRBV11-2 to TRBJ2-1, with D possibly TRBD2 on 6 matching bases. CDR1 and CDR2 from the germline V gene are SGHAT and FQNNGV. Trimming took off 5 bases at V and 5 bases at J, with 22 bases between the two ends. The CDR3 contains 17 residues. This chain's CDR3 is CASSNLATGWFDNEQFF. As DNA, the CDR3 is TGTGCCAGCAGCAATCTAGCGACGGGGTGGTTTGACAATGAGCAGTTCTTC.

This clonotype has a count of ten or more. The junction departs from germline at one end; a sequencing error may be responsible. This chain links TRBV6-2 or TRBV6-3 with TRBJ2-1; no reliable D call. The CDR3 extends over 14 amino acids. Per the germline V gene, CDR1 is MNHEY and CDR2 is SVGEGT. This chain's CDR3 is CATKDPGGYNGQFF. The DNA for the CDR3 is TGTGCCACCAAAGACCCCGGCGGCTACAATGGGCAGTTCTTC.

This clonotype was counted many times. The J gene is TRBJ1-1, the V gene TRBV10-3; no clear D gene. Trimming pared 0 bases from V and 6 bases from J, leaving 14 bases between. In germline, CDR1 is ENHRY, CDR2 SYGVKD. The CDR3 is 15 residues long. CDR3: CAISESVAPPSEAFF. CDR3 sequence (DNA): TGTGCCATCAGTGAGTCGGTTGCCCCTCCGTCTGAAGCTTTCTTT.

Of note for this clonotype: A read error is possible here, since a much larger clone lies one base away. The rearrangement joins TRBV28 to TRBJ2-7; D ambiguous. The CDR3 has 12 amino acids. Germline CDR1 MDHEN, CDR2 SYDVKM. The V end was cut by 4 bases, the J end by 5 bases, with 9 bases between. For the CDR3, the DNA is TGTGCCAGCAGTTCCCATGTCGACGAGCAGTACTTC. This sequence encodes CASSSHVDEQYF.

This clonotype was seen only once. The CDR3 carries no conserved terminal phenylalanine or tryptophan, so it likely arises from a read error. V usage is TRBV20-1 and J usage is TRBJ2-7, with TRBD1 identical over 7 bases. This CDR3 region has 15 residues. In germline, CDR1 is DFQATT, CDR2 SNEGSKA (reference sequence). V lost 5 bases, J lost 4 bases, and 14 bases stayed unmatched. CDR3 residues: CSASQGTMSSYEQYY. CDR3 in DNA: TGCAGTGCTTCACAGGGGACGATGAGCTCGTACGAGCAGTACTAC.

For this clonotype: This may be a read error: a much more frequent sequence differs by one nucleotide. Here the CDR3 DNA reads TGTGCCAGCACTGACAGGGGAGGAGGTGAAGAACTGTTTTTT. Translating it yields CASTDRGGGEELFF. The chain combines TRBV6-5 with TRBJ1-4; 8 bases agree with TRBD1. CDR3 length: 14 amino acids. Germline assignment: CDR1 MNHEY and CDR2 SVGAGI.

Worth noting for this clonotype: Its ends do not fully match the called genes, so a read error is possible. The chain's CDR3 is CSVEGFTPSSGNSIYF. CDR3 DNA: TGCAGCGTTGAAGGCTTTACTCCGAGCTCTGGAAACTCCATATATTTT. V gene TRBV29-1 combines with J gene TRBJ1-3; D remains unclear. The V gene's germline CDR1 is SQVTM and CDR2 ANQGSEA. CDR3 size: 16 residues.

This clonotype was counted a single time. A read error may produce the germline difference seen at one junction end. The V gene is TRBV11-2, the J gene TRBJ2-2, with D possibly being TRBD2 (6 bases). Germline V lookup: CDR1 SGHAT, CDR2 FQNNGV. This CDR3 is built from 14 residues. The CDR3, as DNA: TGTGCCAGCAGCTTAGGCGGGGAGAATCGGGGAGCTGTTTTT. This gives the protein CASSLGGENRGAVF.

The J gene is TRBJ1-1, the V gene TRBV14; 9 bases map to TRBD1. Trimming cost V 4 bases and J 4 bases; bases outside gene matches: 7. The germline CDR1 and CDR2 sequences are SGHDN and FVKESK. The CDR3 sequence is 15 residues long. CDR3: CASSRWTGASTEAFF. As DNA, the CDR3 is TGTGCCAGCAGCCGTTGGACAGGGGCGAGCACTGAAGCTTTCTTT.

V and J are TRBV11-3 and TRBJ2-2; D not resolved. Germline-derived CDR1 and CDR2 are SGHNT and YENEEA. V dropped 10 bases and J dropped 13 bases, with 22 bases sitting between them. The CDR3 spans 13 residues. CDR3 sequence: CAISPLNTGVLFF. The CDR3 coding sequence is TGTGCCATCAGTCCCTTGAACACCGGAGTGCTGTTTTTT.

The CDR3 region is CASSQGLVNEQFF. The CDR3 nucleotides are TGTGCCAGTAGCCAGGGACTAGTCAATGAGCAGTTCTTC. The chain uses TRBV11-2 and TRBJ2-1; 8 bases align to TRBD2. There are 13 residues in the CDR3. Trimming at V came to 9 bases and at J to 6 bases, leaving 7 bases not matched to a gene. Germline assignment: CDR1 SGHAT and CDR2 FQNNGV.

This rearrangement joins TRBV6-6 to TRBJ2-1; weak D call: TRBD1 (6 bases). Trimming cost V 6 bases and J 8 bases, with 20 bases left between them. Germline V gene data show CDR1 as MNHNY and CDR2 as SVGAGI (reference sequence). CDR3 length: 15 residues. The CDR3 is CASSPGHGMFDEQFF. The CDR3, as DNA: TGTGCCAGCAGCCCGGGACACGGGATGTTCGATGAGCAGTTCTTC.

About this clonotype itself: A clone one base away is much larger, so this may be a read error. This sequence joins TRBV5-1 and TRBJ1-2, with TRBD1 as a possible D gene (5 bases). Per germline, CDR1 SGHRS and CDR2 YFSETQ. V was clipped by 1 base and J by 7 bases, with 17 bases between them. The CDR3 runs to 15 residues. CDR3 loop: CASSLSVDSSCGYTF. CDR3 nucleotides: TGCGCCAGCAGCTTGTCCGTCGACAGTTCCTGTGGCTACACCTTC.

The chain employs TRBV5-4 and TRBJ2-3; D unclear. V lost 5 bases, J lost 8 bases, and 15 bases lay in between. The CDR3 contains 13 residues. Germline CDR1 is SGHNT and CDR2 is YYREEE (reference sequence). Here the CDR3 reads CASRLRTAGTQYF. The CDR3 DNA follows: TGTGCCAGCAGGTTGAGGACCGCAGGTACGCAGTATTTT.

V and J are TRBV20-1 and TRBJ2-7; D remains unclear. The length of the CDR3 is 14 residues. The V and J ends lost 5 bases and 3 bases respectively, with 17 bases between them. Germline CDR1 is DFQATT and CDR2 is SNEGSKA (reference sequence). This chain's CDR3 is CSASSVVGHYEQYF. CDR3 DNA sequence: TGCAGTGCTTCGTCCGTGGTAGGCCACTACGAGCAGTACTTC.

Ten or more counts support this clonotype. The chain carries TRBV5-4 and TRBJ2-3; 7 nucleotides align to TRBD1. The germline V gene encodes CDR1 SGHNT and CDR2 YYREEE (reference sequence). The CDR3 totals 16 residues. V lost 4 bases to trimming and J lost 0 bases; unmatched junction nucleotides: 8. CDR3 sequence (DNA): TGTGCCAGCAGCCGGGACAGAATCTTTAGCACAGATACGCAGTATTTT. Its translation is CASSRDRIFSTDTQYF.